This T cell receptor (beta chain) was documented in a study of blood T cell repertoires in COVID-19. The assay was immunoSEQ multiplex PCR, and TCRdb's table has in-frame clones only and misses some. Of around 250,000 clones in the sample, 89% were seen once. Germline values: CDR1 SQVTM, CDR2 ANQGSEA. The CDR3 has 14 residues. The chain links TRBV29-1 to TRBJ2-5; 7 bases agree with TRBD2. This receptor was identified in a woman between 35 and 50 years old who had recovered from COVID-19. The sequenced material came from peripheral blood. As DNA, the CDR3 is TGCAGTGGTTACGGCGGGGAGGGACAAGAGACCCAGTACTTC. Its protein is CSGYGGEGQETQYF.